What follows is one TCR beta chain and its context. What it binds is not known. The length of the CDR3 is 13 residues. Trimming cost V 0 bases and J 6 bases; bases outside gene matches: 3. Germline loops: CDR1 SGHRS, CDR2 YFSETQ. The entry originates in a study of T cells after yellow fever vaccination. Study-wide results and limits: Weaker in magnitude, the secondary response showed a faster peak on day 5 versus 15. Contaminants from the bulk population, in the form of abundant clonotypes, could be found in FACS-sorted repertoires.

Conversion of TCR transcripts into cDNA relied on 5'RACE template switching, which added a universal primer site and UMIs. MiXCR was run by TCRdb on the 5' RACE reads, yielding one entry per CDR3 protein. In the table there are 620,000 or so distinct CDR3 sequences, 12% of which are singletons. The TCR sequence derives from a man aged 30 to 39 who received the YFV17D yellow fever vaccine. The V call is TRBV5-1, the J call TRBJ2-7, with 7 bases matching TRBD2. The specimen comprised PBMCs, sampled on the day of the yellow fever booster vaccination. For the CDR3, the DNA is TGCGCCAGCAGCTTGGCGGCTAGCGGCGAGCAGTACTTC. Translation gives CASSLAASGEQYF. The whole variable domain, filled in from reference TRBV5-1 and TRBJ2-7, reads KAGVTQTPRYLIKTRGQQVTLSCSPISGHRSVSWYQQTPGQGLQFLFEYFSETQRNKGNFPGRFSGRQFSNSRSEMNVSTLELGDSALYLCASSLAASGEQYFGPGTRLTVT.